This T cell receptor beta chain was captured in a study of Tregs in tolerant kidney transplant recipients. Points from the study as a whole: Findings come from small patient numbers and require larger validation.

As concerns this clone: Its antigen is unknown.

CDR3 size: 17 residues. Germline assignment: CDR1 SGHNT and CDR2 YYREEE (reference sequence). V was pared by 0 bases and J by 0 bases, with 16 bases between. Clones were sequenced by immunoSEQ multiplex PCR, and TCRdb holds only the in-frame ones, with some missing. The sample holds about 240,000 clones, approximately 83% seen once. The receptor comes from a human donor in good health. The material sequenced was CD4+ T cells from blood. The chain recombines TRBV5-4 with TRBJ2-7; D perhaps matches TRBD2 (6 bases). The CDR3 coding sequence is TGTGCCAGCAGCTTGGCTCTCGGTAGCGGAAGCTCCTACGAGCAGTACTTC. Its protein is CASSLALGSGSSYEQYF.